A single sample gave rise to the 31 T cell receptor beta chains below, sequenced in a study of PD-L1 blockade in urothelial cancer. As for time point: pretreatment peripheral blood. Assay used: immunoSEQ multiplex PCR; TCRdb lists only in-frame clones, some missing. The sample has 60,000 to 70,000 clones, 65% to 90% seen once; the top ten hold around 3.2%. This sample comprised PBMCs, obtained around atezolizumab (anti-PD-L1) treatment. The source is a man between 65 and 79 years old with urothelial cancer.

Points on this clone: At one end the junction does not follow the germline gene, possibly because of a read error. V usage is TRBV19 and J usage is TRBJ1-2; 10 bases are a match to TRBD1. This CDR3 is 15 amino acids long. Looked up from germline, CDR1 is LNHDA and CDR2 is SQIVND (reference sequence). CDR3 DNA: TGTGCCAGTAGCCTAGGGACAGGGGACGGCTATGGCTGCACCTTC. Its translation is CASSLGTGDGYGCTF.

V and J are TRBV5-1 and TRBJ2-3, with D perhaps matching TRBD1 (6 bases). Trimming left V 1 base short and J 4 bases short, with 13 bases between. The CDR3 has 15 residues. Germline lookup yields CDR1 SGHRS and CDR2 YFSETQ. CDR3 protein: CASSLFVAGADTQYF. For the CDR3, the DNA is TGCGCCAGCAGCTTGTTTGTGGCAGGGGCAGATACGCAGTATTTT.

CDR3 loop: CASRLLAGVPETQYF. The CDR3 DNA reads as TGTGCCAGCAGACTACTAGCGGGAGTGCCCGAGACCCAGTACTTC. The rearrangement joins TRBV6-1 to TRBJ2-5; 11 bases agree with TRBD2. With V trimmed by 6 bases and J by 5 bases, 8 bases remained unmatched. From germline, CDR1 is MNHNS and CDR2 SASEGT. The CDR3 consists of 15 residues.

This CDR3 is CASSESGGNNEQFF. CDR3 sequence (DNA): TGCGCCAGCAGTGAGTCTGGGGGGAATAATGAGCAGTTCTTC. The chain has TRBV10-1 and TRBJ2-1; tentative D call: TRBD2 (6 bases). V gave up 0 bases and J gave up 7 bases, with 10 bases separating them. Germline lookup yields CDR1 WNHNN and CDR2 SYGVQD (reference sequence). CDR3 length: 14 amino acids.

This clone was counted only a few times. This chain uses TRBV5-1 with TRBJ1-1; 9 bases match TRBD1. CDR3 length: 14 residues. With 5 bases clipped from V and 1 base from J, the junction kept 3 bases outside the gene matches. CDR1 and CDR2 from the germline V gene are SGHRS and YFSETQ. The CDR3 coding sequence is TGCGCCAGCAGGCGGACAGGGGCGAACACTGAAGCTTTCTTT. As protein: CASRRTGANTEAFF. The entire variable domain, with the rest obtained from reference TRBV5-1 and TRBJ1-1, is as follows: KAGVTQTPRYLIKTRGQQVTLSCSPISGHRSVSWYQQTPGQGLQFLFEYFSETQRNKGNFPGRFSGRQFSNSRSEMNVSTLELGDSALYLCASRRTGANTEAFFGQGTRLTVV.

The chain couples TRBV9 to TRBJ2-7, with D possibly being TRBD1 (6 bases). V lost 0 bases and J lost 0, with 13 bases in between. The CDR3 length is 16 residues. Per the germline V gene, CDR1 is SGDLS and CDR2 is YYNGEE. The CDR3 is CASSVGGTLSSYEQYF. CDR3 DNA: TGTGCCAGCAGCGTAGGGGGGACACTGAGCTCCTACGAGCAGTACTTC.

V gene TRBV5-5 combines with J gene TRBJ2-5, with 7 bases aligning to TRBD1. CDR1 and CDR2 from the germline V gene are SGHKS and YYEKEE (reference sequence). CDR3 length: 14 amino acids. Germline trimming cut 3 bases from V and 5 bases from J; bases unmatched to any gene: 7. The chain's CDR3 is CASSSNTGEETQYF. The CDR3 DNA is TGTGCCAGCAGCTCAAACACAGGGGAGGAGACCCAGTACTTC. Full variable domain (missing parts from reference TRBV5-5 and TRBJ2-5): DAGVTQSPTHLIKTRGQQVTLRCSPISGHKSVSWYQQVLGQGPQFIFQYYEKEERGRGNFPDRFSARQFPNYSSELNVNALLLGDSALYLCASSSNTGEETQYFGPGTRLLVL.

There are a few counts of this clone. This sequence joins TRBV4-1 and TRBJ1-5; a weak D match, TRBD1 (5 bases). The CDR3 has 18 residues. Germline-derived CDR1 and CDR2 are MGHRA and YSYEKL. V was pared by 3 bases and J by 5 bases, with 23 bases between. The CDR3 loop reads CASSHRPFRALSDQPQHF. As DNA, the CDR3 is TGCGCCAGCAGCCATCGACCCTTCAGGGCCCTCAGCGATCAGCCCCAGCATTTT.

CDR3 sequence reads: CASSPTGGNEKLFF. Written as DNA, the CDR3 is TGTGCCAGCAGCCCGACAGGGGGGAATGAAAAACTGTTTTTT. V and J are TRBV28 and TRBJ1-4; TRBD1 agrees at 9 bases. Trimming removed 6 bases from V and 5 bases from J; junction bases left unmatched: 4. This CDR3 region has 14 residues. Germline CDR1 and CDR2: MDHEN and SYDVKM.

This chain links TRBV11-2 with TRBJ2-5; TRBD2 aligns across 8 bases. The V and J ends lost 2 bases and 7 bases, in that order; junction bases with no gene match: 12. This CDR3 spans 16 amino acids. Germline V gene lookup returns CDR1 SGHAT and CDR2 FQNNGV. The CDR3 is CASSLSDSGVPATQYF. In nucleotides, the CDR3 is TGTGCCAGCAGCTTAAGTGATAGCGGGGTCCCAGCGACCCAGTACTTC.

The chain links TRBV30 to TRBJ2-6, with D maybe TRBD2 (5 bases). Trimming removed 0 bases at V and 4 bases at J, with 10 bases between. The germline CDR1 and CDR2 sequences are GTSNPN and SVGIG (reference sequence). This CDR3 is built from 15 residues. In nucleotides, the CDR3 is TGTGCCTGGAGTGTACTTGGGAGCGGGGCCAACGTCCTGACTTTC. Its protein is CAWSVLGSGANVLTF.

The J gene is TRBJ1-2, the V gene TRBV28; D may be TRBD1 (5 bases). Germline CDR1 reads MDHEN; CDR2 reads SYDVKM. V shed 4 bases and J shed 5 bases, with 11 bases lying between them. The length of the CDR3 is 13 residues. The CDR3 is CASSWGVEYGYTF. CDR3 coding DNA: TGTGCCAGCAGTTGGGGGGTGGAATATGGCTACACCTTC.

V usage is TRBV28 and J usage is TRBJ1-1; TRBD1 matches at 9 bases. This CDR3 region has 13 residues. J gave up 5 bases and V 6 bases, and 4 bases lay outside the gene matches. CDR1 is MDHEN and CDR2 is SYDVKM in the germline V gene. The CDR3 nucleotides read TGTGCCAGCAGGGACAGGGGAAGTACTGAAGCTTTCTTT. This gives the protein CASRDRGSTEAFF. Combining the CDR3 with reference TRBV28 and TRBJ1-1 gives the whole variable domain DVKVTQSSRYLVKRTGEKVFLECVQDMDHENMFWYRQDPGLGLRLIYFSYDVKMKEKGDIPEGYSVSREKKERFSLILESASTNQTSMYLCASRDRGSTEAFFGQGTRLTVV.

The chain uses TRBV11-2 and TRBJ2-7, with a tentative D call TRBD1 (6 bases). V shed 2 bases and J shed 6 bases, with 14 bases lying between them. CDR1 is SGHAT and CDR2 is FQNNGV in the germline V gene. This CDR3 region has 14 residues. CDR3 nucleotides: TGTGCCAGCAGCTTAACAGGGACACAAACCGAGCAGTACTTC. It specifies CASSLTGTQTEQYF. Full variable domain (outside the CDR3, taken from reference TRBV11-2 and TRBJ2-7): EAGVAQSPRYKIIEKRQSVAFWCNPISGHATLYWYQQILGQGPKLLIQFQNNGVVDDSQLPKDRFSAERLKGVDSTLKIQPAKLEDSAVYLCASSLTGTQTEQYFGPGTRLTVT.

This chain joins TRBV30 and TRBJ1-2, with D perhaps matching TRBD1 (6 bases). V dropped 0 bases and J dropped 2 bases, with 16 bases sitting between them. The CDR3 is 16 residues long. Per germline, CDR1 GTSNPN and CDR2 SVGIG (reference sequence). Written as DNA, the CDR3 is TGTGCCTGGAGTGTATTGGACAGAAACTCCAACTATGGCTACACCTTC. Translation gives CAWSVLDRNSNYGYTF.

The CDR3 DNA follows: TGCAGCTCCCGTGGGTTGCTAGCGGGAGATACGCAGTATTTT. It specifies CSSRGLLAGDTQYF. The chain employs TRBV29-1 and TRBJ2-3; TRBD2 aligns across 8 bases. Germline V lookup: CDR1 SQVTM, CDR2 ANQGSEA. This CDR3 contains 14 residues. Unmatched junction bases numbered 12, after V lost 8 bases and J lost 5 bases.

The rearrangement joins TRBV6-6 to TRBJ2-5; 7 bases fit TRBD1. J gave up 10 bases and V 6 bases, and 5 bases lay outside the gene matches. Germline assignment: CDR1 MNHNY and CDR2 SVGAGI (reference sequence). CDR3 length: 11 amino acids. CDR3 in amino acids: CASRYRDSQYF. Written as DNA, the CDR3 is TGTGCCAGCAGATACAGGGACAGCCAGTACTTC.

This clone has more than one count but fewer than ten. The chain recombines TRBV10-3 with TRBJ1-5, with D possibly TRBD1 on 6 matching bases. Germline V gene sequence: CDR1 ENHRY, CDR2 SYGVKD. V gave up 2 bases and J gave up 7 bases, with 15 bases separating them. This CDR3 is 15 amino acids long. CDR3: CAISEDLGAGQPQHF. CDR3 DNA: TGTGCCATCAGTGAGGACTTGGGGGCCGGCCAGCCCCAGCATTTT.

The chain is built from TRBV5-6 and TRBJ1-4; 10 positions agree with TRBD1. V dropped 4 bases and J dropped 7; count of bases not matched to a gene: 10. The germline V gene has CDR1 SGHDT and CDR2 YYEEEE. This CDR3 region has 16 residues. The CDR3 bases are TGTGCCAGCAGCCCCGACAGGGGGCGGTTGGGTGAAAAACTGTTTTTT. Its protein product is CASSPDRGRLGEKLFF.

The genes are TRBV10-3 and TRBJ2-7; 8 bases fit TRBD2. V was clipped by 7 bases and J by 5 bases; unmatched bases: 10. Germline loops: CDR1 ENHRY, CDR2 SYGVKD. CDR3 size: 14 residues. CDR3 coding DNA: TGTGCCATCACCGAAAGAGCGGGAGTCGACGAGCAGTACTTC. It is translated as CAITERAGVDEQYF.

The chain combines TRBV7-9 with TRBJ2-5, with 8 nucleotides matching TRBD1. The CDR3 has 15 amino acids. The germline gives CDR1 SEHNR, CDR2 FQNEAQ (reference sequence). V was pared by 2 bases and J by 4 bases, with 6 bases of the junction left unmatched. CDR3 loop: CASSLRGTGGETQYF. The CDR3 DNA reads as TGTGCCAGCAGCTTAAGAGGGACAGGTGGAGAGACCCAGTACTTC.

This chain joins TRBV6-5 and TRBJ1-5; D remains ambiguous. V lost 0 bases and J 6 bases, leaving 9 bases between the germline ends. The CDR3 spans 14 residues. Germline V gene lookup returns CDR1 MNHEY and CDR2 SVGAGI. The chain's CDR3 is CASSYSSSFQPQHF. CDR3 DNA sequence: TGTGCCAGCAGTTACTCGAGTAGTTTTCAGCCCCAGCATTTT.

The V gene is TRBV5-1, the J gene TRBJ2-7, with 9 bases aligning to TRBD1. V lost 5 bases to trimming and J lost 5 bases; unmatched junction nucleotides: 11. The CDR3 is made up of 15 amino acids. The germline gives CDR1 SGHRS, CDR2 YFSETQ. CDR3 protein: CASRQGGTGYDEQYF. CDR3 DNA sequence: TGCGCCAGCAGGCAAGGGGGGACAGGGTATGACGAGCAGTACTTC. The full variable domain, with the rest looked up from reference TRBV5-1 and TRBJ2-7, is KAGVTQTPRYLIKTRGQQVTLSCSPISGHRSVSWYQQTPGQGLQFLFEYFSETQRNKGNFPGRFSGRQFSNSRSEMNVSTLELGDSALYLCASRQGGTGYDEQYFGPGTRLTVT.

The chain combines TRBV29-1 with TRBJ2-3; weak D call: TRBD2 (5 bases). V lost 5 bases and J lost 0, with 6 bases in between. CDR3 length: 12 amino acids. Germline V gives CDR1 SQVTM, CDR2 ANQGSEA. The CDR3 DNA reads TGCAGCGTTTCGGGAAGCACAGATACGCAGTATTTT. Its protein product is CSVSGSTDTQYF.

The chain links TRBV2 to TRBJ1-2; D not resolved. The V and J ends lost 8 bases and 6 bases respectively, with 13 bases between them. CDR3 length: 12 residues. Germline V gives CDR1 SNHLY, CDR2 FYNNEI. The CDR3 here is CASPGRDNGYTF. Written as DNA, the CDR3 is TGTGCCAGCCCGGGGAGGGATAATGGCTACACCTTC.

J is TRBJ2-2 and V is TRBV10-3; 14 bases agree with TRBD2. The CDR3 spans 17 residues. Germline values: CDR1 ENHRY, CDR2 SYGVKD. V lost 8 bases, J lost 5 bases, and 10 bases stayed unmatched. The CDR3 DNA is TGTGCCATCCGCGCGACTAGCGGGAGGGCCGGGACCGGGGAGCTGTTTTTT. Its translation: CAIRATSGRAGTGELFF.

This clone appeared a few times. The gene calls are TRBV6-1 and TRBJ1-5, with D uncertain. Germline V gives CDR1 MNHNS, CDR2 SASEGT. The CDR3 is 16 residues long. V shed 4 bases and J shed 0 bases, with 13 bases lying between them. The CDR3 protein is CASSAMAGYSNQPQHF. The DNA for the CDR3 is TGTGCCAGCAGTGCGATGGCGGGTTATAGCAATCAGCCCCAGCATTTT.

The rearrangement links TRBV9 to TRBJ2-2; D is ambiguous. Trimming took 4 bases from V and 0 from J, leaving 10 bases between them. The CDR3 has 15 amino acids. Germline V gives CDR1 SGDLS, CDR2 YYNGEE. The CDR3 bases are TGTGCCAGCAGCCTCGGCAGGCCGAACACCGGGGAGCTGTTTTTT. Protein product: CASSLGRPNTGELFF.

The rearrangement links TRBV4-1 to TRBJ2-3; D perhaps matches TRBD2 (6 bases). The V and J ends lost 1 base and 5 bases respectively, with 19 bases between them. The CDR3 extends over 17 amino acids. Germline V gene data show CDR1 as MGHRA and CDR2 as YSYEKL. This CDR3 reads CASSQVPLAGRGDTQYF. CDR3 sequence (DNA): TGCGCCAGCAGCCAAGTCCCCCTGGCGGGGCGCGGAGATACGCAGTATTTT.

This clone was seen more than once but under ten times. V gene TRBV19 combines with J gene TRBJ2-1, with a tentative D call TRBD2 (5 bases). This CDR3 has 13 amino acids. Germline loops: CDR1 LNHDA, CDR2 SQIVND (reference sequence). V lost 1 base and J 10 bases, leaving 11 bases between the germline ends. The CDR3 loop reads CASSIVGAPEQFF. The CDR3, as DNA: TGTGCCAGTAGTATAGTGGGAGCCCCGGAGCAGTTCTTC.

This clone was found once. The CDR3 is CASNMRGGHGYGYTF. CDR3 bases: TGTGCCAGTAACATGAGAGGGGGTCATGGGTATGGCTACACCTTC. V gene TRBV19 combines with J gene TRBJ1-2; D might be TRBD1 (6 bases). The CDR3 totals 15 residues. CDR1 is LNHDA, CDR2 SQIVND, per germline (reference sequence). The ends were cut back, 7 bases at V and 5 bases at J, with 20 bases in the middle. The entire variable domain, with the rest obtained from reference TRBV19 and TRBJ1-2, is as follows: DGGITQSPKYLFRKEGQNVTLSCEQNLNHDAMYWYRQDPGQGLRLIYYSQIVNDFQKGDIAEGYSVSREKKESFPLTVTSAQKNPTAFYLCASNMRGGHGYGYTFGSGTRLTVV.